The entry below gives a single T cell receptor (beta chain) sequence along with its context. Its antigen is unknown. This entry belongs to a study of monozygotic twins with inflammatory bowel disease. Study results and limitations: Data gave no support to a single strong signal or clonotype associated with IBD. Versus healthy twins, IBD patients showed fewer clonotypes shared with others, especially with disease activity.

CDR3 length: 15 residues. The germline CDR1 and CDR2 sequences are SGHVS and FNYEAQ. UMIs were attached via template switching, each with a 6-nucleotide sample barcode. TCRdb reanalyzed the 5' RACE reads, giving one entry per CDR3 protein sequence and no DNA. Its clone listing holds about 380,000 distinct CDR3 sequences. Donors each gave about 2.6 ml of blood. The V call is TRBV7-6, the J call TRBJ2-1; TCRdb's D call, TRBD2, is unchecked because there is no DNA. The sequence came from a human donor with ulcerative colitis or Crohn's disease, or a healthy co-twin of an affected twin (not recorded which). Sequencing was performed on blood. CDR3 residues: CASSFTVGLVDEQFF.